The sequence of this T cell receptor beta chain was determined in a study of blood T cells in healthy people across ages. From germline, CDR1 is DFQATT and CDR2 SNEGSKA (reference sequence). This CDR3 has 17 residues. V was clipped by 1 base and J by 0 bases, with 18 bases between them. Primed by a sample-barcoded 5' primer and a J-beta primer mix, a second PCR proceeded for about 7 to 11 cycles. With 12 random nucleotides, a template-switch adaptor tagged each individual cDNA molecule. TCRdb passed the 5' RACE reads through MiXCR, listing each CDR3 protein once. The sample includes around 1,100,000 distinct CDR3 sequences, around two fifths of them seen just once. This clonotype occurred a few times.

The source is a man in his late teens or twenties in good health. The sample comprised blood. The chain couples TRBV20-1 to TRBJ1-2, with D tentatively TRBD1 (6 bases). The CDR3 sequence is CSARGAWGQPANYGYTF. The CDR3 nucleotides read TGCAGTGCTAGAGGAGCTTGGGGACAACCAGCTAACTATGGCTACACCTTC.